Below, 28 T cell receptor beta chains from the same sample are listed, as sequenced in a study of post-analysis software for immune sequencing data. Study results and limitations: Comparison of patients with controls showed a handful of TRBV segments more frequent in patients, TRBV5-6, TRBV5-1 and TRBV20-1 among them.

The TCR beta cDNA libraries carried unique molecular identifiers. TCRdb used MiXCR to reprocess the PCR reads, holding one entry per CDR3 protein. This sample carries fewer than 600,000 distinct CDR3 sequences, over 35% of them seen once, and the ten largest clones take 9.5% to 13%. Antigens for these TCRs are unknown. Sequenced material: blood. The origin of the receptors is a girl aged 5 to 17 with multiple sclerosis.

The chain recombines TRBV7-8 with TRBJ2-1, with 7 bases fitting TRBD2. Unmatched junction bases numbered 6, after V lost 1 base and J lost 0 bases. In germline, CDR1 is SGHVS, CDR2 FQNEAQ. CDR3 length equals 17 residues. CDR3 nucleotide sequence: TGTGCCAGCAGCTTAGTCCTAGCGGATAGCTCCTACAATGAGCAGTTCTTC. It codes for CASSLVLADSSYNEQFF. The whole variable domain, filled in from reference TRBV7-8 and TRBJ2-1, reads GAGVSQSPRYKVAKRGQDVALRCDPISGHVSLFWYQQALGQGPEFLTYFQNEAQLDKSGLPSDRFFAERPEGSVSTLKIQRTQQEDSAVYLCASSLVLADSSYNEQFFGPGTRLTVL.

This clonotype showed up just a few times. The chain combines TRBV6-5 with TRBJ1-5; the match to TRBD1 covers 8 bases. CDR1 is MNHEY and CDR2 is SVGAGI in the germline V gene. The CDR3 sequence is 14 residues long. V gave up 6 bases and J gave up 5 bases; unmatched junction bases: 6. The CDR3 spells CASSQDREDQPQHF. The CDR3 nucleotides are TGTGCCAGCAGCCAGGACAGGGAGGATCAGCCCCAGCATTTT.

Details on this clonotype: An end of the junction differs from the germline gene, which may be a read error. The CDR3 spells CGSSETGTGEYEQYF. CDR3 DNA: TGTGGCAGCTCAGAAACCGGGACGGGGGAATACGAGCAGTACTTC. J is TRBJ2-7 and V is TRBV18, with D tentatively TRBD2 (6 bases). Germline loops: CDR1 KGHSH, CDR2 LQKENI. The CDR3 is made up of 15 amino acids.

This chain uses TRBV3-1 with TRBJ2-5, with 8 bases lining up with TRBD1. The CDR3 is 16 residues long. V lost 0 bases, J lost 5 bases, and 8 bases stayed unmatched. The germline CDR1 and CDR2 sequences are LGHDT and YNNKEL (reference sequence). The CDR3 region has the DNA TGTGCCAGCAGCCAAGAGTTGCAGGGGGCGCAGGAGACCCAGTACTTC. It encodes CASSQELQGAQETQYF.

The rearrangement uses TRBV10-3 and TRBJ1-2; no clear D gene. Per germline, CDR1 ENHRY and CDR2 SYGVKD. V was trimmed by 7 bases and J by 4 bases, leaving 13 bases between them. CDR3 length equals 13 residues. As DNA, the CDR3 is TGTGCCATCACCGCCGAGGGTTTCTATGGCTACACCTTC. As protein: CAITAEGFYGYTF.

This clonotype showed up just a few times. The chain couples TRBV30 to TRBJ2-2; 8 bases are shared with TRBD1. V lost 3 bases and J lost 5; bases outside the gene matches: 2. The CDR3 has 13 residues. Germline CDR1 GTSNPN, CDR2 SVGIG (reference sequence). CDR3 coding DNA: TGTGCCTGGAGGCGGGACAGGACCGGGGAGCTGTTTTTT. Its protein product is CAWRRDRTGELFF.

The rearrangement links TRBV6-6 to TRBJ2-5; tentative D call: TRBD2 (6 bases). Germline V CDR1 and CDR2: MNHNY, SVGAGI (reference sequence). The V gene lost 11 bases and the J gene lost 11 bases, with 21 bases spanning the gap. CDR3 length equals 12 residues. The CDR3 region is CASWTLWGEQYF. CDR3 coding DNA: TGTGCCTCCTGGACCCTATGGGGGGAGCAGTACTTC.

This chain joins TRBV29-1 and TRBJ2-7; either TRBD1 or TRBD2 may fit D (5 bases each). With 3 bases removed from V and 0 bases from J, the gap between germline ends came to 9 bases. Germline CDR1 is SQVTM and CDR2 is ANQGSEA. This CDR3 has 13 amino acids. The DNA of the CDR3 is TGCAGCGTTGACCGGGACGGCTCCTACGAGCAGTACTTC. This translates into CSVDRDGSYEQYF.

This clonotype came up a few times. In DNA, the CDR3 is TGCGCCAGCAGCCCAACTAGCGGGAGCAACGAGCAGTACTTC. Its translation: CASSPTSGSNEQYF. The chain uses TRBV5-1 and TRBJ2-7; TRBD2 matches at 11 bases. V dropped 4 bases and J dropped 5; count of bases not matched to a gene: 5. Germline lookup yields CDR1 SGHRS and CDR2 YFSETQ. CDR3 length: 14 residues.

The V gene is TRBV5-1, the J gene TRBJ2-2; D remains ambiguous. Looked up from germline, CDR1 is SGHRS and CDR2 is YFSETQ. This CDR3 is built from 15 residues. The V end lost 3 bases, the J end lost 1 base, and 10 bases lay between the germline ends. The CDR3 spells CASSSDAKNTGELFF. In DNA, the CDR3 is TGCGCCAGCAGCTCTGACGCGAAGAACACCGGGGAGCTGTTTTTT.

This chain uses TRBV3-1 with TRBJ2-4; the D call may be TRBD1 or TRBD2 (6 bases each). The V and J ends lost 5 bases and 3 bases respectively, with 26 bases between them. The CDR3 has 19 amino acids. CDR1 LGHDT and CDR2 YNNKEL come from the germline V gene (reference sequence). CDR3 DNA: TGTGCCAGCAGCAAAATCGAAGGGGGGACGCTGAATAACAAAAACATTCAGTACTTC. Translating gives CASSKIEGGTLNNKNIQYF.

The J gene is TRBJ2-7, the V gene TRBV6-2 or TRBV6-3; D might be TRBD1 (6 bases). Germline CDR1 and CDR2: MNHEY and SVGEGT. Trimming took off 0 bases at V and 6 bases at J, with 15 bases between the two ends. The CDR3 extends over 15 amino acids. In DNA form, the CDR3 reads TGTGCCAGCAGTTACTCAGGACAGTTTAAAAGCGAGCAGTACTTC. It is translated as CASSYSGQFKSEQYF.

Only a few counts were recorded for this clonotype. CDR3 bases: TGTGCCACCAGCAGAGATTATAGCCCAGATGAGCAGTTCTTC. This sequence encodes CATSRDYSPDEQFF. This chain connects TRBV15 to TRBJ2-1; D is ambiguous. V shed 0 bases and J shed 8 bases, with 11 bases lying between them. CDR3 length: 14 amino acids. Germline loops: CDR1 LNHNV, CDR2 YYDKDF (reference sequence).

This clonotype has a handful of counts. J is TRBJ2-5 and V is TRBV7-9; tentative D call: TRBD2 (6 bases). The CDR3 is 13 residues long. In germline, CDR1 is SEHNR, CDR2 FQNEAQ (reference sequence). V gave up 3 bases and J gave up 4 bases, with 9 bases separating them. The chain's CDR3 is CASSFAAGETQYF. In DNA, the CDR3 is TGTGCCAGCAGCTTTGCAGCGGGAGAGACCCAGTACTTC.

The genes are TRBV4-3 and TRBJ2-5, with D perhaps TRBD1 or TRBD2 (5 bases each). Germline CDR1 reads LGHNA; CDR2 reads YSLEER. Trimming removed 2 bases at V and 5 bases at J, with 18 bases between. This CDR3 region has 16 residues. The CDR3 DNA reads TGCGCCAGCAGCCAAACCTTCGTGGGGACCAGGGAGACCCAGTACTTC. Translation: CASSQTFVGTRETQYF.

This chain links TRBV11-1 with TRBJ2-7; D possibly corresponds to TRBD2 (6 bases). The CDR3 runs 15 residues. CDR1 is SGHAT, CDR2 FQDESV, per germline (reference sequence). The ends were cut back, 5 bases at V and 3 bases at J, with 17 bases in the middle. CDR3 loop: CASSPGEVPLYEQYF. The CDR3 DNA sequence: TGTGCCAGCAGCCCGGGGGAGGTGCCCCTCTACGAGCAGTACTTC.

The rearrangement joins TRBV12-3 or TRBV12-4 to TRBJ1-2; 9 nucleotides match TRBD1. CDR3 size: 14 residues. J was trimmed by 2 bases and V by 6 bases; bases with no gene match: 4. In nucleotides, the CDR3 is TGTGCCAGCAGGGGGGACAGGGAAAACTATGGCTACACCTTC. Its translation is CASRGDRENYGYTF.

This chain joins TRBV6-2 or TRBV6-3 and TRBJ2-7; the match to TRBD1 covers 9 bases. Germline V gene lookup returns CDR1 MNHEY and CDR2 SVGEGT. After removal of 2 bases from V and 4 bases from J, the junction contained 3 bases not matched to a gene. This CDR3 region has 14 residues. The CDR3 region has the DNA TGTGCCAGCAGTTACGACGGGACAGGGTACGAGCAGTACTTC. Amino acid sequence: CASSYDGTGYEQYF.

The CDR3 loop reads CASSLCSSYEQYF. The CDR3 coding sequence is TGTGCCAGCAGCTTATGCAGCTCCTACGAGCAGTACTTC. This sequence joins TRBV13 and TRBJ2-7; the D is unclear. Trimming shortened V by 2 bases and J by 0 bases, and 5 bases separated the two germline ends. Looked up from germline, CDR1 is PRHDT and CDR2 is FYEKMQ (reference sequence). CDR3 length: 13 residues.

The J gene is TRBJ2-5, the V gene TRBV5-1; 7 positions agree with TRBD1. Germline V lookup: CDR1 SGHRS, CDR2 YFSETQ. CDR3 size: 15 residues. Losses at the gene ends were 0 bases for V and 7 bases for J; bases not matched to a gene: 9. The CDR3 DNA follows: TGCGCCAGCAGCTTGGAGGTACAGGGGTCAGGGACCCAGTACTTC. Protein sequence: CASSLEVQGSGTQYF.

This clonotype was observed a single time. The rearrangement joins TRBV20-1 to TRBJ1-2; the D is unclear. This CDR3 comprises 12 residues. Deletions cut 5 bases from V and 0 bases from J, with 7 bases between. Germline CDR1 reads DFQATT; CDR2 reads SNEGSKA (reference sequence). CDR3 coding DNA: TGCAGTGCTCAAGACACTAACTATGGCTACACCTTC. Translation gives CSAQDTNYGYTF.

The chain joins TRBV20-1 to TRBJ2-3; D call uncertain. V was clipped by 3 bases and J by 0 bases, with 10 bases between them. Germline V gene sequence: CDR1 DFQATT, CDR2 SNEGSKA (reference sequence). The CDR3 is 14 residues long. The CDR3 coding sequence is TGCAGTGCTAGTATCGGCGACAGCACAGATACGCAGTATTTT. It specifies CSASIGDSTDTQYF.

The chain couples TRBV4-1 to TRBJ1-5; D is undetermined. The germline CDR1 and CDR2 sequences are MGHRA and YSYEKL. V dropped 0 bases and J dropped 7 bases, with 7 bases sitting between them. The CDR3 consists of 13 residues. This chain's CDR3 is CASSQDPEQPQHF. The CDR3 DNA follows: TGCGCCAGCAGCCAAGATCCGGAACAGCCCCAGCATTTT.

This chain joins TRBV29-1 and TRBJ2-4; 9 positions match TRBD1. CDR1 is SQVTM and CDR2 is ANQGSEA in the germline V gene. With V trimmed by 0 bases and J by 4 bases, 16 bases remained unmatched. This CDR3 has 19 amino acids. This CDR3 is CSVEDLSSGTGTPKNIQYF. The CDR3 DNA reads TGCAGCGTTGAAGATCTGAGTTCCGGGACAGGGACTCCAAAAAACATTCAGTACTTC. Combining the CDR3 with reference TRBV29-1 and TRBJ2-4 gives the whole variable domain SAVISQKPSRDICQRGTSLTIQCQVDSQVTMMFWYRQQPGQSLTLIATANQGSEATYESGFVIDKFPISRPNLTFSTLTVSNMSPEDSSIYLCSVEDLSSGTGTPKNIQYFGAGTRLSVL.

This chain joins TRBV3-1 and TRBJ2-7; 11 bases match TRBD2. Per germline, CDR1 LGHDT and CDR2 YNNKEL (reference sequence). Germline trimming cut 5 bases from V and 6 bases from J; bases unmatched to any gene: 9. This CDR3 is 15 amino acids long. The DNA of the CDR3 is TGTGCCAGCAGCACAACTAGCGGGAGCTCGGTCGAGCAGTACTTC. Protein sequence: CASSTTSGSSVEQYF.

V is TRBV20-1 and J is TRBJ1-2; the D is unclear. CDR1 and CDR2 (germline): DFQATT, SNEGSKA (reference sequence). The length of the CDR3 is 14 residues. V was cut by 6 bases and J by 1 base, with 15 bases left in between. In nucleotides, the CDR3 is TGCAGTGCCATGCGGACCGAGGTTAACTATGGCTACACCTTC. It codes for CSAMRTEVNYGYTF.

On this clonotype itself: With a much larger clone just one base away, this may be a read error. The rearrangement joins TRBV29-1 to TRBJ2-5, with D tentatively TRBD1 (6 bases). The CDR3 runs to 11 residues. Germline lookup yields CDR1 SQVTM and CDR2 ANQGSEA. V shed 4 bases and J shed 11 bases, with 14 bases lying between them. The CDR3 DNA reads TGCAGCGTTGTCGGGGACAATGAGCAGTACTTC. The encoded protein is CSVVGDNEQYF.

A few counts support this clonotype. V and J are TRBV27 and TRBJ1-5; 10 nucleotides agree with TRBD1. There are 16 residues in the CDR3. The trim removed 3 bases at V and 6 bases at J, leaving 8 bases unmatched. Germline CDR1 reads MNHEY; CDR2 reads SMNVEV (reference sequence). The CDR3 DNA follows: TGTGCCAGCAGTTTGTTGGGACAGGGGTCCGGTCAGCCCCAGCATTTT. Its translation is CASSLLGQGSGQPQHF.